Listed here is a single T cell receptor beta chain. Its antigen is not identified. The germline gives CDR1 LNHDA, CDR2 SQIVND (reference sequence). V shed 5 bases, J shed 6 bases, and the junction held 11 bases outside the gene matches. The CDR3 totals 15 residues. This specimen belongs to a study of cytomegalovirus exposure and HLA in healthy donors. Findings and caveats of the study: While the bulk of TCR sequences proved rare, some public TCRs turned up in many donors. Reports described diagnosis of cytomegalovirus status by the classifier as highly specific and sensitive.

Assay: immunoSEQ multiplex PCR; the TCRdb copy retains only in-frame clones and omits some. Altogether approximately 230,000 clones are present, more than 75% being singletons, with the ten largest covering more than 10%. The chain combines TRBV19 with TRBJ2-7; 9 nucleotides match TRBD2. This TCR derives from a man aged 18 to 29 in good health and CMV-seropositive. The source material was PBMCs. The CDR3 DNA reads as TGTGCCAGTAGTCATGGCGGGAGGGCCTTGAGCGAGCAGTACTTC. This sequence encodes CASSHGGRALSEQYF. Full variable domain (outside the CDR3, taken from reference TRBV19 and TRBJ2-7): DGGITQSPKYLFRKEGQNVTLSCEQNLNHDAMYWYRQDPGQGLRLIYYSQIVNDFQKGDIAEGYSVSREKKESFPLTVTSAQKNPTAFYLCASSHGGRALSEQYFGPGTRLTVT.